This TCR beta chain originates from a study of regulatory T cells in long-lasting Graves disease. This clonotype occurred many times. Antigen unknown. iRepertoire HTBI primers and Arm-PCR of CDR3 regions built TCR beta libraries. TCRdb called the multiplex PCR reads again in MiXCR, with one record for every CDR3 protein. This sample has roughly 560,000 distinct CDR3 sequences, with about 16% found just once. Study outcomes and limitations: With persistent disease, TRBV28, TRBJ1-2 and TRBJ2-5 were the favored segments.

The V gene end was trimmed by 7 bases and the J gene end by 4 bases; junction bases not matched to a gene: 11. This CDR3 comprises 15 residues. Per germline, CDR1 SNHLY and CDR2 FYNNEI. As for time point: newly diagnosed GD, antithyroid drugs for less than 3 months. Scientists built the TCR library using RNA that was extracted from PBMCs. Criteria from the American Thyroid Association guidelines were applied to diagnose Graves' disease. The sample was also linked to a second study, of T cells in Graves' hyperthyroidism and ophthalmopathy.

The sequences come from peripheral blood mononuclear cells (PBMCs), collected at new diagnosis, from a patient treated with antithyroid drugs. The gene calls are TRBV2 and TRBJ1-1, with 8 bases that match TRBD1. This receptor was taken from a middle-aged woman with Graves disease. CDR3 coding DNA: TGTGCCAGCACCTCCGTGGACAGGGCAGGCACTGAAGCTTTCTTT. Protein product: CASTSVDRAGTEAFF.